The rows below give T cell receptor beta chains drawn from one sample of a study of blood T cell repertoires in COVID-19. Here immunoSEQ multiplex PCR was the method, and the copy in TCRdb shows in-frame clones only, minus some. The sample holds about 440,000 clones, less than 95% seen once. The source material was PBMCs or T cells enriched from blood (not recorded which). All receptors derive from a man between 18 and 29 years old who had recovered from COVID-19. The CDR3 runs from the conserved cysteine through the conserved F or W. Size is omitted from some rows. Given values are once, few, many or a class for expanded clones.

j_call | v_call | clone_size | cdr3_aa
TRBJ1-2 | TRBV12-5 | . | CASGSGNYGYTF
TRBJ2-1 | TRBV4-1 | . | CASSPDDTGTGGNEQFF
TRBJ2-1 | TRBV30 | . | CAWSAGTGGYNEQFF
TRBJ1-5 | TRBV21-1 | . | CASSKLNRFGATGQPQHF
TRBJ1-1 | TRBV28 | . | CASPGGTEAFF
TRBJ1-5 | TRBV5-5 | . | CASSPAGGQPQHF
TRBJ1-1 | TRBV5-5 | . | CASSAPITGREAFF
TRBJ2-1 | TRBV25-1 | . | CASSPGQASEYNEQFF
TRBJ1-1 | TRBV7-6 | . | CASSLRGRSRENTEAFF
TRBJ2-4 | TRBV7-9 | few | CASSPEDSLNIQYF
TRBJ2-5 | TRBV7-2 | . | CASSLTSGGQETQYF
TRBJ2-1 | TRBV10-3 | . | CASAPGTGYNEQFF
TRBJ1-2 | TRBV28 | . | CASKGAQSGYTF
TRBJ1-5 | TRBV2 | . | CASSDGGGNNQPQHF
TRBJ1-2 | TRBV2 | . | CASRDRGLGNYGYTF
TRBJ1-1 | TRBV3-1/TRBV3-2 | once | CASSQGGFRAFF
TRBJ1-5 | TRBV27 | . | CASSPGRDGSNQPQHF
TRBJ2-2 | TRBV28 | . | CASSLRNTGELFF
TRBJ1-2 | TRBV14 | . | CASRPTGVNYGYTF
TRBJ1-4 | TRBV5-1 | . | CASSIGSGNEKLFF
TRBJ2-1 | TRBV27 | . | CASSGLAGGNEQFF
TRBJ2-1 | TRBV19 | . | CASTLRRGSDYNEQFF
TRBJ1-2 | TRBV6-2/TRBV6-3 | . | CASSYGGKTSADGYTF
TRBJ1-2 | TRBV18 | . | CASSDTVGYTF
TRBJ2-1 | TRBV6-5 | . | CASRAVAGVNEQFF
TRBJ1-2 | TRBV6-1 | . | CASSEAPGPPNYGYTF
TRBJ1-1 | TRBV7-8 | . | CAAGGRTNTEAFF
TRBJ2-5 | TRBV4-1 | . | CASSQGGTSRGQETQYF
TRBJ1-1 | TRBV7-2 | . | CASSFPRSPPNTEAFF
TRBJ2-4 | TRBV2 | . | CASRRVQGDIQYF